These 27 T cell receptor beta chains were sequenced from one sample in a study of T cells after yellow fever vaccination. MiXCR, applied by TCRdb to the 5' RACE reads, yields one record per CDR3 protein. The repertoire holds some 390,000 distinct CDR3 sequences, with around a sixth as singletons. Sequences were derived from PBMCs, sampled before the yellow fever booster vaccination. The receptors shown here come from a man younger than 35 who received the YFV17D yellow fever vaccine.

The chain employs TRBV25-1 and TRBJ2-1; TRBD1 aligns across 9 bases. CDR3 length equals 12 residues. The V gene end was trimmed by 3 bases and the J gene end by 16 bases; junction bases not matched to a gene: 7. Germline V gene lookup returns CDR1 MGHDK and CDR2 SYGVNS. The CDR3 reads CASSDYRDRVFF. The CDR3 region has the DNA TGTGCCAGCAGTGATTATCGGGACAGGGTATTCTTC.

The chain uses TRBV5-4 and TRBJ2-3, with TRBD2 matching over 13 bases. Losses at the gene ends were 3 bases for V and 6 bases for J; bases not matched to a gene: 7. CDR3 size: 16 residues. Germline V gives CDR1 SGHNT, CDR2 YYREEE (reference sequence). CDR3 residues: CASSSFTSGGVDTQYF. In DNA form, the CDR3 reads TGTGCCAGCAGCTCTTTTACTAGCGGGGGGGTGGATACGCAGTATTTT.

This clonotype has more than one count but fewer than ten. The chain carries TRBV5-6 and TRBJ2-1; 11 bases agree with TRBD1. The V segment lost 3 bases and the J segment 2 bases; nucleotides outside the gene matches: 4. This CDR3 has 16 residues. CDR1 and CDR2 (germline): SGHDT, YYEEEE. In DNA, the CDR3 is TGTGCCAGCAGCTGGCTGGGACAGGGGGCCTACAATGAGCAGTTCTTC. This gives the protein CASSWLGQGAYNEQFF.

This sequence joins TRBV4-1 and TRBJ2-3, with D unresolved. This CDR3 has 16 amino acids. From germline, CDR1 is MGHRA and CDR2 YSYEKL. Trimming took 1 base from V and 1 from J, leaving 12 bases between them. DNA for the CDR3: TGCGCCAGCAGCCAAGCTCGGCAGCAGCGCACAGATACGCAGTATTTT. Translating it yields CASSQARQQRTDTQYF.

The chain is built from TRBV4-1 and TRBJ2-5; D gene ambiguous. V was clipped by 1 base and J by 2 bases, with 14 bases between them. This CDR3 spans 16 amino acids. Per germline, CDR1 MGHRA and CDR2 YSYEKL. CDR3 amino acids: CASSQGPVPGQETQYF. CDR3 sequence (DNA): TGCGCCAGCAGCCAAGGTCCAGTCCCCGGGCAAGAGACCCAGTACTTC.

The J gene is TRBJ1-5, the V gene TRBV7-2, with D hard to call. Deletions cut 5 bases from V and 0 bases from J, with 11 bases between. The length of the CDR3 is 15 residues. CDR1 SGHTA and CDR2 FQGNSA come from the germline V gene. The CDR3 DNA reads TGTGCCAGCAGCGGAGCGGGCTATAGCAATCAGCCCCAGCATTTT. Translated: CASSGAGYSNQPQHF. Complete variable domain (other parts from reference TRBV7-2 and TRBJ1-5): GAGVSQSPSNKVTEKGKDVELRCDPISGHTALYWYRQSLGQGLEFLIYFQGNSAPDKSGLPSDRFSAERTGGSVSTLTIQRTQQEDSAVYLCASSGAGYSNQPQHFGDGTRLSIL.

V usage is TRBV25-1 and J usage is TRBJ1-1; D is undetermined. Deletions cut 1 base from V and 3 bases from J, with 6 bases between. This CDR3 is 13 amino acids long. Germline assignment: CDR1 MGHDK and CDR2 SYGVNS. DNA of the CDR3: TGTGCCAGCAGTGAATGGGGTCACACTGAAGCTTTCTTT. This translates into CASSEWGHTEAFF.

V and J are TRBV3-1 and TRBJ1-6, with D perhaps matching TRBD1 (5 bases). The germline V gene encodes CDR1 LGHDT and CDR2 YNNKEL (reference sequence). V lost 4 bases to trimming and J lost 4 bases, with 14 bases between them. CDR3 size: 16 residues. The CDR3 DNA reads TGTGCCAGCAGCCTTCCCGGGGACGGATATAATTCACCCCTCCACTTT. Amino acids: CASSLPGDGYNSPLHF.

The V gene is TRBV5-4, the J gene TRBJ1-4; D not resolved. V dropped 3 bases and J dropped 8 bases, with 8 bases sitting between them. The CDR3 loop spans 12 amino acids. Germline values: CDR1 SGHNT, CDR2 YYREEE (reference sequence). This CDR3 reads CASSSPDEKLFF. The CDR3 region has the DNA TGTGCCAGCAGCTCACCTGACGAAAAACTGTTTTTT.

The chain combines TRBV10-1 with TRBJ1-3; D ambiguous. Germline CDR1 WNHNN, CDR2 SYGVQD (reference sequence). This CDR3 spans 15 amino acids. Trimming took off 0 bases at V and 0 bases at J, with 6 bases between the two ends. The CDR3 loop is CASSESGSSGNTIYF. DNA of the CDR3: TGCGCCAGCAGTGAGTCAGGGAGCTCTGGAAACACCATATATTTT.

The rearrangement uses TRBV5-1 and TRBJ2-7; no reliable D call. The V end was cut by 4 bases, the J end by 5 bases, with 10 bases between. This CDR3 is 12 amino acids long. The germline CDR1 and CDR2 sequences are SGHRS and YFSETQ. The CDR3 sequence is CASSPDSNEQYV. In nucleotides, the CDR3 is TGCGCCAGCAGCCCAGACTCGAACGAGCAGTACGTC.

The genes are TRBV7-2 and TRBJ2-1; TRBD1 aligns across 8 bases. Germline assignment: CDR1 SGHTA and CDR2 FQGNSA. J was trimmed by 9 bases and V by 1 base; bases with no gene match: 5. CDR3 length: 14 amino acids. The CDR3 nucleotides are TGTGCCAGCAGCTTAGACAGGGGGTTAGGTGAGCAGTTCTTC. Its translation: CASSLDRGLGEQFF.

CDR3 sequence: CASSLYAGHFQETQYF. CDR3 nucleotides: TGTGCCAGCAGCCTTTACGCGGGACACTTCCAAGAGACCCAGTACTTC. The rearrangement uses TRBV7-6 and TRBJ2-5; D is perhaps TRBD1 or TRBD2 (6 bases each). This CDR3 has 16 residues. CDR1 SGHVS and CDR2 FNYEAQ come from the germline V gene. The V end was cut by 5 bases, the J end by 1 base, with 17 bases between.

This clonotype was recorded a few times. The chain joins TRBV20-1 to TRBJ1-3; 9 bases agree with TRBD1. The CDR3 loop spans 13 amino acids. Germline CDR1 and CDR2: DFQATT and SNEGSKA (reference sequence). The J segment lost 4 bases and the V segment lost 5 bases, leaving 3 bases of the junction unmatched. CDR3 protein: CSARTGGGNTIYF. CDR3 bases: TGCAGTGCTCGCACAGGGGGCGGAAACACCATATATTTT.

This sequence joins TRBV9 and TRBJ2-7, with 7 bases lining up with TRBD1. Germline V CDR1 and CDR2: SGDLS, YYNGEE. The CDR3 consists of 12 residues. Losses at the gene ends were 7 bases for V and 3 bases for J; bases not matched to a gene: 4. The CDR3 coding sequence is TGTGCCAGCGGGACAGCACACTACGAGCAGTACTTC. It is translated as CASGTAHYEQYF.

This clonotype appeared a single time. The CDR3 region has the DNA TGCGCCAGCAGCTTGGAGACTAGCGGGGGGGCTGGGCCTGAGACCCAGTACTTC. Encoded protein: CASSLETSGGAGPETQYF. V gene TRBV5-1 combines with J gene TRBJ2-5, with 14 bases aligning to TRBD2. Unmatched junction bases numbered 9, after V lost 0 bases and J lost 5 bases. CDR1 SGHRS and CDR2 YFSETQ come from the germline V gene. The CDR3 runs 18 residues.

Points on this clonotype: Relative to the germline gene, one junction end is altered; a read error may explain this. The chain is built from TRBV12-3 or TRBV12-4 and TRBJ1-3; perhaps TRBD1 as D (6 bases). The CDR3 runs 15 residues. CDR3 loop: CASSTRTAAGNTISF. CDR3 DNA sequence: TGTGCCAGCAGTACCCGGACAGCTGCTGGAAACACCATATCTTTT.

This clonotype was counted between two and nine times. V gene TRBV4-3 combines with J gene TRBJ2-1; D is possibly TRBD1 or TRBD2 (5 bases each). CDR1 LGHNA and CDR2 YSLEER come from the germline V gene. This CDR3 region has 15 residues. V lost 8 bases and J lost 0, with 14 bases in between. CDR3 nucleotides: TGCGCCAGCGGAGAGGGGACGAGCTCCTACAATGAGCAGTTCTTC. Translating it yields CASGEGTSSYNEQFF.

A few counts support this clonotype. CDR3 DNA: TGCAGCGGTGGGGGAGGGTGGGCAATGAACACTGAAGCTTTCTTT. It is translated as CSGGGGWAMNTEAFF. The chain couples TRBV29-1 to TRBJ1-1; possibly TRBD1 for D (5 bases). This CDR3 has 15 amino acids. V lost 7 bases and J lost 0, with 18 bases in between. Germline-derived CDR1 and CDR2 are SQVTM and ANQGSEA.

This clonotype has more than one count but fewer than ten. The J gene is TRBJ2-3, the V gene TRBV5-1; D is perhaps TRBD2 (6 bases). There are 15 residues in the CDR3. The germline CDR1 and CDR2 sequences are SGHRS and YFSETQ. Deletions cut 6 bases from V and 2 bases from J, with 16 bases between. This chain's CDR3 is CASNDLSGLTDTQYF. Written as DNA, the CDR3 is TGCGCCAGCAACGATCTTAGCGGCCTCACAGATACGCAGTATTTT.

V and J are TRBV4-2 and TRBJ2-5; D is uncertain. Per germline, CDR1 LGHNA and CDR2 YNFKEQ. With 0 bases removed from V and 0 bases from J, the gap between germline ends came to 5 bases. There are 14 residues in the CDR3. In DNA form, the CDR3 reads TGTGCCAGCAGCCAAGATACCTACCAAGAGACCCAGTACTTC. This codes for CASSQDTYQETQYF.

V is TRBV28 and J is TRBJ2-1; no firm D call. The CDR3 length is 12 residues. The V end lost 2 bases, the J end lost 8 bases, and 7 bases lay between the germline ends. Germline V lookup: CDR1 MDHEN, CDR2 SYDVKM. The CDR3 sequence: CASSLGSHEQFF. Written as DNA, the CDR3 is TGTGCCAGCAGTTTAGGATCTCATGAGCAGTTCTTC.

This clonotype was counted many times. One junction end disagrees with the germline gene, perhaps due to a read error. This rearrangement joins TRBV4-1 to TRBJ2-1; a possible D gene is TRBD2 (7 bases). This CDR3 is built from 12 residues. Germline V gene lookup returns CDR1 MGHRA and CDR2 YSYEKL. The CDR3 protein is CASGGAYSEQFF. The CDR3 nucleotides read TGCGCCAGCGGGGGGGCCTACAGTGAGCAGTTCTTC.

This clonotype was seen only a few times. V usage is TRBV7-2 and J usage is TRBJ1-1; tentatively, D is TRBD1 (5 bases). Trimming shortened V by 3 bases and J by 8 bases, and 10 bases separated the two germline ends. Per the germline V gene, CDR1 is SGHTA and CDR2 is FQGNSA. CDR3 length: 12 amino acids. CDR3 amino acids: CASSFGGREAFF. CDR3 bases: TGTGCCAGCAGCTTCGGGGGAAGAGAAGCTTTCTTT.

V gene TRBV27 combines with J gene TRBJ1-6, with unresolved D. The V end was cut by 7 bases, the J end by 10 bases, with 11 bases between. The CDR3 is 12 amino acids. Looked up from germline, CDR1 is MNHEY and CDR2 is SMNVEV (reference sequence). The CDR3 coding sequence is TGTGCCAGCAAGATTGGAAGGTCACCCCTCCACTTT. Translated: CASKIGRSPLHF.

The chain employs TRBV12-3 or TRBV12-4 and TRBJ1-2; D possibly corresponds to TRBD1 (5 bases). The CDR3 has 12 amino acids. Trimming took 3 bases from V and 8 from J, leaving 10 bases between them. The CDR3 sequence is CASSFGAGGYTF. In nucleotides, the CDR3 is TGTGCCAGCAGTTTCGGAGCAGGGGGCTACACCTTC.

The rearrangement joins TRBV7-9 to TRBJ2-4; no clear D. This CDR3 contains 15 residues. Germline CDR1 reads SEHNR; CDR2 reads FQNEAQ (reference sequence). Trimming cost V 1 base and J 4 bases, with 11 bases left between them. CDR3 region: CASSLVGSEKNIQYF. Here the CDR3 DNA reads TGTGCCAGCAGCTTAGTTGGCTCAGAGAAAAACATTCAGTACTTC.